Listed below are T cell receptor beta chains from one sample, sequenced in a study of blood T cell repertoires in COVID-19. Method: immunoSEQ multiplex PCR; TCRdb's copy keeps in-frame clones and lacks some. There are approximately 200,000 clones in the sample; more than 85% occur only once, and roughly 2.9% lies in the top ten. What was sequenced was peripheral blood. The receptor source for this set is a woman aged 25 to 39 with active or convalescent COVID-19. CDR3s include the opening cysteine and the closing phenylalanine or tryptophan. The order of the fields is J gene, D gene, V gene, clone size, CDR3 DNA, CDR3 protein. D genes are given only for firm matches. Size is omitted from some rows. Given values are once, few, many or a class for expanded clones.

>TRBJ1-1|NA|TRBV19|NA
TGTGCCAGTACGTTGGGCGGGGTTGGTACTGAAGCTTTCTTT
CASTLGGVGTEAFF
>TRBJ1-2|NA|TRBV5-1|NA
TGCGCCAGCAGCCCCGACAGGAACTATGGCTACACCTTC
CASSPDRNYGYTF
>TRBJ1-5|TRBD1|TRBV6-5|NA
TGTGCCAGCAGTTTAACAGGGGGACGGCAGCCCCAGCATTTT
CASSLTGGRQPQHF
>TRBJ1-2|NA|TRBV25-1|NA
TGTGCCAGCAGTATGGGCGGGGGAGCCTACACCTTC
CASSMGGGAYTF
>TRBJ1-4|NA|TRBV7-9|NA
TGTGCCAGCAGCTGGACAGAGGTTAATGAAAAACTGTTTTTT
CASSWTEVNEKLFF
>TRBJ2-1|TRBD2|TRBV13|NA
TGTGCCAGCAGCTCCTCCACTAGCGGGATAATCAATGAGCAGTTCTTC
CASSSSTSGIINEQFF
>TRBJ2-2|TRBD1|TRBV9|NA
TGTGCCAGCAGCGCCCAGGGGGCTGGCACCGGGGAGCTGTTTTTT
CASSAQGAGTGELFF
>TRBJ1-1|NA|TRBV18|once
TGTGCCAGCTCCCCGCGCCTAACAGCGAACACTGAAGCTTTCTTT
CASSPRLTANTEAFF
>TRBJ1-5|NA|TRBV10-3|NA
TGTGCCATCAGTGTGGGCTTCAATCAGCCCCAGCATTTT
CAISVGFNQPQHF
>TRBJ2-7|NA|TRBV28|NA
TGTGCCAGCAGTTTGGGGGGGCCCCCCTACGAGCAGTACTTC
CASSLGGPPYEQYF
>TRBJ1-2|NA|TRBV6-5|NA
TGTGCCAGCAGTTACTCTGCAGGGGAACTGTGGTATGGCTACACCTTC
CASSYSAGELWYGYTF
>TRBJ1-1|NA|TRBV5-1|NA
TGCGCCAGCAGCTACCTTACTACAGGTGAAGCTTTCTTT
CASSYLTTGEAFF
>TRBJ1-1|NA|TRBV27|NA
TGTGCCAGCAGTTTGGGGAGGAACACTGAAGCTTTCTTT
CASSLGRNTEAFF
>TRBJ2-7|NA|TRBV5-6|NA
TGTGCCAGCAGCGGACTCAGGGGCGAGCAGTACTTC
CASSGLRGEQYF
>TRBJ2-1|NA|TRBV28|NA
TGTGCCAGCAGTTTGATAATGGGAGTAGGGTCCTACAATGAGCAGTTCTTC
CASSLIMGVGSYNEQFF
>TRBJ1-2|NA|TRBV6-4|NA
TGTGCCAGCAGTGACTCGAGAACAGGCAACTATGGCTACACCTTC
CASSDSRTGNYGYTF
>TRBJ2-6|NA|TRBV19|NA
TGTGCCAGCGGGGTTGTCTCTGGGGCCAACGTCCTGACTTTC
CASGVVSGANVLTF
>TRBJ2-2|TRBD1|TRBV27|NA
TGTGCCAGCAGTTTTCGAGGACAGGGGTGGACCGGGGAGCTGTTTTTT
CASSFRGQGWTGELFF
>TRBJ1-2|NA|TRBV5-6|NA
TGTGCCAGCAGCTTGGATACAGTAGCTAACTATGGCTACACCTTC
CASSLDTVANYGYTF
>TRBJ1-5|NA|TRBV19|NA
TGTGCCAGTAGTACCCCTTATAGCAATCAGCCCCAGCATTTT
CASSTPYSNQPQHF
>TRBJ2-7|NA|TRBV20-1|NA
TGCAGTGCTAGAACTGTCTCCGAGCAGTACTTC
CSARTVSEQYF
>TRBJ2-7|NA|TRBV15|few
TGTGCCACCAGCAGAGATTACGGCAGCGTCTACGAGCAGTACTTC
CATSRDYGSVYEQYF
>TRBJ1-3|TRBD1|TRBV7-9|NA
TGTGCCAGCAGCTTAGGGACAGGGGACACCATATATTTT
CASSLGTGDTIYF
>TRBJ1-2|NA|TRBV7-9|NA
TGTGCCAGCAGCTTTCATGGGGCGGACTATGGCTACACCTTC
CASSFHGADYGYTF
>TRBJ2-1|TRBD2|TRBV7-9|once
TGTGCCAGCGCTCTCACGGGGGGGCGATTGTCCTACAATGAGCAGTTCTTC
CASALTGGRLSYNEQFF
>TRBJ1-3|NA|TRBV21-1|NA
TGTGCCAGCAACAAGCCGGGGGGCCTTGGAAACACCATATATTTT
CASNKPGGLGNTIYF
>TRBJ2-7|NA|TRBV14|NA
TGTGCCAGCAGCCAAGTAGACGGAGACTACGAGCAGTACTTC
CASSQVDGDYEQYF
>TRBJ2-7|TRBD2|TRBV4-2|NA
TGTGCCAGCAGCCCCGGACTAGCGGGGGGCTATGACTACGAGCAGTACTTC
CASSPGLAGGYDYEQYF
>TRBJ1-2|NA|TRBV19|NA
TGTGCCAGCACCTCGAGCTCCGGGGTCAACTATGGCTACACCTTC
CASTSSSGVNYGYTF
>TRBJ2-3|TRBD2|TRBV7-9|NA
TGTGCCAGCAGTTCCAAGGGGACTAGCGGGAGAACAGATACGCAGTATTTT
CASSSKGTSGRTDTQYF
>TRBJ1-6|NA|TRBV5-6|NA
TGTGCCAGCAGCTCTTTAACAGGGAATTCACCCCTCCACTTT
CASSSLTGNSPLHF
>TRBJ1-5|NA|TRBV12-3/TRBV12-4|NA
TGTGCCAGCAGTTGGGGAGGAGGTCAGCCCCAGCATTTT
CASSWGGGQPQHF
>TRBJ2-2|TRBD2|TRBV6-5|NA
TGTGCCAGCAGCGCATGGGCTAGCGGTCCCGGGGAGCTGTTTTTT
CASSAWASGPGELFF
>TRBJ2-1|TRBD2|TRBV28|NA
TGTGCCAGCAGTTTATTAGGACTAGCGGGAGCCAATGAGCAGTTCTTC
CASSLLGLAGANEQFF
>TRBJ2-7|NA|TRBV4-2|NA
TGTGCCAGCAGCCAAGAGTGGCTAGGAAACTACGAGCAGTACTTC
CASSQEWLGNYEQYF
>TRBJ1-2|NA|TRBV6-2/TRBV6-3|NA
TGTGCCAGCAGTTTAGTTGCGACTGGGAACTATGGCTACACCTTC
CASSLVATGNYGYTF
>TRBJ2-5|NA|TRBV3-1/TRBV3-2|once
TGTGCCAGCAGCCAAGTAATTAGTCGTATGGACTTC
CASSQVISRMDF
>TRBJ2-1|TRBD2|TRBV30|NA
TGTGCCTGGAGATATAGGCTAGCGGCCGAGGATGAGCAGTTCTTC
CAWRYRLAAEDEQFF
>TRBJ2-3|TRBD1|TRBV28|NA
TGTGCCAGCAGTGCCGGACAGGGCACAGATACGCAGTATTTT
CASSAGQGTDTQYF
>TRBJ2-1|NA|TRBV27|NA
TGTGCCAGCTGGGAGGTGGGTAGGTATTACAATGAGCAGTTCTTC
CASWEVGRYYNEQFF
>TRBJ2-3|TRBD1|TRBV2|NA
TGTGCCAGTCAGGGACAGGAGTACACAGATACGCAGTATTTT
CASQGQEYTDTQYF
>TRBJ2-7|NA|TRBV5-6|NA
TGTGCCAGCAGCCCAATACCCGGTCCCTACGAGCAGTACTTC
CASSPIPGPYEQYF
>TRBJ1-5|NA|TRBV24-1|NA
TGTGCCACCCAGGGCTATAGCAATCAGCCCCAGCATTTT
CATQGYSNQPQHF
>TRBJ1-2|NA|TRBV30|NA
TGTGCCTGGAGTACCGGCGGGTATGGCTACACCTTC
CAWSTGGYGYTF
>TRBJ1-6|NA|TRBV27|NA
TGTGCCAGCAGTTTAGAGGGCCCGCCCTCACCCCTCCACTTT
CASSLEGPPSPLHF
>TRBJ2-1|TRBD2|TRBV15|NA
TGTGCCACCAGCAGAGCCCGGGGCAGCGGGAGAAATGAGCAGTTCTTC
CATSRARGSGRNEQFF